The subject of this entry is one T cell receptor (beta chain). Antigen specificity is unknown. The data belong to a study of cytomegalovirus exposure and HLA in healthy donors. This donor's CMV serostatus went unrecorded. Study-wide results and limits: 150 to 200 TCR beta chains were listed as cytomegalovirus-associated. Reportedly, diagnosis of cytomegalovirus status by the classifier showed high specificity and sensitivity. Segments of the TCR beta V type were, in most cases, productive about 90% or about 30% of the time in an earlier analysis.

The PCR ran on 60 Vbeta and 13 Jbeta primers. Profiling relied on immunoSEQ multiplex PCR, and the TCRdb table lists in-frame clones only, not all of them. Of over 200,000 clones in the sample, over 65% are singletons; the top ten hold 1% to 1.5%. This TCR derives from a human donor in good health. Sample: PBMCs.

CDR3 DNA sequence: TGTGCCAGCAGTGTGGGACAGCGGGACACCATATATTTT. Its protein product is CASSVGQRDTIYF. V gene TRBV6-1 combines with J gene TRBJ1-3, with 7 bases that match TRBD1. This CDR3 has 13 residues. Germline V CDR1 and CDR2: MNHNS, SASEGT. V lost 4 bases and J lost 8; bases outside the gene matches: 5.